The present entry profiles one T cell receptor beta chain with its context. Its antigen is unknown. This record comes from a study of monozygotic twins with inflammatory bowel disease. The study's findings and limits: Different T cell subtypes could not be distinguished. The analysis yielded no support for one strong signal or clonotype associated with IBD.

Every TCR library drew on 3500 ng of total RNA. Eight distinct reactions (per sample) were used to make the cDNA. TCRdb reanalyzed the 5' RACE reads and collapses them to one entry per CDR3 protein, without DNA. This listing includes approximately 400,000 distinct CDR3 sequences. From germline, CDR1 is SGHAT and CDR2 FQNNGV. This CDR3 contains 17 residues. Sequenced input: blood. The origin of this receptor is a human donor with ulcerative colitis or Crohn's disease, or a healthy co-twin of an affected twin (not recorded which). The rearrangement uses TRBV11-2 and TRBJ2-4; the TRBD2 assignment by TCRdb is unverifiable without DNA. The CDR3 is CASSYGGLAGSKNIQYF.